The 15 T cell receptor beta chains presented below share a single source sample, sequenced in a study of T cell responses to AZD1222 COVID-19 vaccine. Sequencing used immunoSEQ multiplex PCR; TCRdb keeps in-frame clones, though not all of them. The repertoire holds around 270,000 clones, with almost 95% as singletons. The material sequenced was peripheral blood, taken 28 days after the second AZD1222 dose. These receptors all come from an adult who received the AZD1222 COVID-19 vaccine.

This chain links TRBV6-5 with TRBJ1-4, with 7 positions matching TRBD1. Germline V gene sequence: CDR1 MNHEY, CDR2 SVGAGI. V dropped 5 bases and J dropped 3; count of bases not matched to a gene: 6. The CDR3 has 15 residues. This CDR3 reads CASSRGTASNEKLFF. In DNA, the CDR3 is TGTGCCAGCAGTCGGGGGACAGCCTCTAATGAAAAACTGTTTTTT.

The V gene is TRBV20-1, the J gene TRBJ1-4, with D unclear. This CDR3 comprises 11 residues. Germline assignment: CDR1 DFQATT and CDR2 SNEGSKA (reference sequence). V gave up 6 bases and J gave up 14 bases, with 16 bases separating them. The chain's CDR3 is CSATRGPGLFF. CDR3 bases: TGCAGTGCCACCCGCGGTCCCGGGCTGTTTTTT.

The count of this clone is one. The chain joins TRBV28 to TRBJ1-2; D unclear. The CDR3 length is 14 residues. V dropped 8 bases and J dropped 5 bases, with 18 bases sitting between them. The V gene's germline CDR1 is MDHEN and CDR2 SYDVKM. The CDR3 protein is CASLPGPLVYGYTF. CDR3 DNA sequence: TGTGCCAGCCTCCCAGGCCCATTGGTTTATGGCTACACCTTC.

The rearrangement joins TRBV28 to TRBJ1-4, with TRBD1 matching over 7 bases. The germline V gene encodes CDR1 MDHEN and CDR2 SYDVKM. This CDR3 comprises 12 residues. V shed 5 bases and J 13 bases; nucleotides not matched to a gene: 7. The chain's CDR3 is CASSVGTVGLFF. The CDR3 DNA sequence: TGTGCCAGCAGTGTAGGGACAGTTGGACTGTTTTTT.

The chain recombines TRBV5-1 with TRBJ2-3, with D unresolved. The germline CDR1 and CDR2 sequences are SGHRS and YFSETQ. Trimming removed 4 bases at V and 4 bases at J, with 10 bases between. This CDR3 has 13 amino acids. The CDR3 bases are TGCGCCAGCAGCCAAATACCGGCAGATACGCAGTATTTT. This codes for CASSQIPADTQYF.

The V gene is TRBV9, the J gene TRBJ1-3; D not resolved. CDR1 and CDR2 from the germline V gene are SGDLS and YYNGEE. The CDR3 runs 14 residues. Between the trimmed V and J ends, which lost 3 bases and 0 bases, there was a span of 7 bases. DNA of the CDR3: TGTGCCAGCAGCGGGGTCAACTCTGGAAACACCATATATTTT. This encodes CASSGVNSGNTIYF.

The chain joins TRBV24-1 to TRBJ2-7; D may be TRBD2 (6 bases). Trimming removed 10 bases from V and 3 bases from J, with 12 bases in between. CDR3 length: 12 residues. Germline V gene data show CDR1 as KGHDR and CDR2 as SFDVKD. CDR3 nucleotide sequence: TGTGCCACTTCGGGACTCAACTACGAGCAGTACTTC. Translation: CATSGLNYEQYF.

J is TRBJ2-2 and V is TRBV6-5, with a tentative D call TRBD1 (6 bases). Germline CDR1 reads MNHEY; CDR2 reads SVGAGI. The CDR3 sequence is 14 residues long. The ends were cut back, 4 bases at V and 7 bases at J, with 13 bases in the middle. The CDR3 nucleotides read TGTGCCAGCAGTTCAGGGGTCCGTAGCGGGGAGCTGTTTTTT. Translation: CASSSGVRSGELFF.

Here the CDR3 reads CASSPGSGEQYF. The CDR3 DNA is TGTGCCAGCTCACCCGGCTCGGGAGAGCAGTACTTC. The V call is TRBV18, the J call TRBJ2-7; the D gene is possibly TRBD2 (5 bases). V gave up 3 bases and J gave up 7 bases, with 10 bases separating them. The CDR3 is 12 amino acids. Germline CDR1 is KGHSH and CDR2 is LQKENI.

The genes are TRBV7-2 and TRBJ1-1, with no clear D. The CDR3 totals 14 residues. V lost 2 bases to trimming and J lost 1 base, with 8 bases between them. In germline, CDR1 is SGHTA, CDR2 FQGNSA. The chain's CDR3 is CASSLSRSNTEAFF. The CDR3 DNA is TGTGCCAGCAGCTTATCAAGGTCGAACACTGAAGCTTTCTTT.

CDR3 nucleotides: TGTGCCAGCAGTTTCGGAAAAGGCGGCTACACCTTC. As protein: CASSFGKGGYTF. J is TRBJ1-2 and V is TRBV12-3 or TRBV12-4; D gene ambiguous. The CDR3 sequence is 12 residues long. Trimming stripped 3 bases from V and 8 bases from J, with 10 bases between.

The rearrangement joins TRBV9 to TRBJ1-4; perhaps TRBD1 as D (5 bases). CDR3 length equals 15 residues. Per the germline V gene, CDR1 is SGDLS and CDR2 is YYNGEE. Trimming shortened V by 2 bases and J by 2 bases, and 10 bases separated the two germline ends. CDR3 bases: TGTGCCAGCAGCGTGAGGGGCGCCACTAATGAAAAACTGTTTTTT. Translation gives CASSVRGATNEKLFF.

Here the CDR3 DNA reads TGTGCCAGCTCACCGAATATAGGGACCGGGGAGCTGTTTTTT. This gives the protein CASSPNIGTGELFF. The chain carries TRBV18 and TRBJ2-2; the D is unclear. Per germline, CDR1 KGHSH and CDR2 LQKENI. Trimming took off 3 bases at V and 5 bases at J, with 10 bases between the two ends. The CDR3 spans 14 residues.

This rearrangement joins TRBV9 to TRBJ1-4; TRBD1 matches 9 bases. In germline, CDR1 is SGDLS, CDR2 YYNGEE. The CDR3 is made up of 16 amino acids. Trimming took 3 bases from V and 2 from J; bases not matched to a gene: 5. CDR3 sequence reads: CASSAGQGLTNEKLFF. CDR3 coding DNA: TGTGCCAGCAGCGCCGGACAGGGGCTCACTAATGAAAAACTGTTTTTT.

The V gene is TRBV11-2, the J gene TRBJ2-1; no firm D call. V lost 5 bases to trimming and J lost 9 bases, with 14 bases between them. This CDR3 contains 13 residues. Per germline, CDR1 SGHAT and CDR2 FQNNGV. CDR3: CASSRTPQAEQFF. CDR3 bases: TGTGCCAGCAGCCGCACCCCGCAAGCTGAGCAGTTCTTC.